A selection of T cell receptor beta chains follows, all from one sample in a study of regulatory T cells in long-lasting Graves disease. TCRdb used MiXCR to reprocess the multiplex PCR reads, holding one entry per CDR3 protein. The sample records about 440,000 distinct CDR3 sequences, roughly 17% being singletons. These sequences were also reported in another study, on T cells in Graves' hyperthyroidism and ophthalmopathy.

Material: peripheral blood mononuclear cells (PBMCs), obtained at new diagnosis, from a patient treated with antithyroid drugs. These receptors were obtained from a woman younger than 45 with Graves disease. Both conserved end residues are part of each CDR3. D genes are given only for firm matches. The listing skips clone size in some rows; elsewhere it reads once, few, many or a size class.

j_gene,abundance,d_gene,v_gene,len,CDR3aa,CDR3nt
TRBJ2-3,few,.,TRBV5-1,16,CASSAGISGSTDTQYF,TGCGCCAGCAGCGCCGGGATTAGCGGAAGTACAGATACGCAGTATTTT
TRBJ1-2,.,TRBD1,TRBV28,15,CASSAIRGRYYGYTF,TGTGCCAGCAGTGCTATCAGGGGGCGTTACTATGGCTACACCTTC
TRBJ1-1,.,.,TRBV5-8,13,CASSRAPNTEAFF,TGTGCCAGCAGTCGGGCCCCCAACACTGAAGCTTTCTTT
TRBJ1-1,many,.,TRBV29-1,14,CSVDGPLGVTEAFF,TGCAGCGTTGACGGACCCCTTGGGGTCACTGAAGCTTTCTTT
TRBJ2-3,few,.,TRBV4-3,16,CASSKEGQGYTDTQYF,TGCGCCAGCAGCAAAGAGGGCCAGGGTTACACAGATACGCAGTATTTT
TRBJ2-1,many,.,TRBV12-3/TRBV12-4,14,CASSYAGIYNEQFF,TGTGCCAGCAGTTACGCGGGAATTTACAATGAGCAGTTCTTC
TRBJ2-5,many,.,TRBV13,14,CASSERSLRETQYF,TGTGCCAGCAGCGAACGGTCCCTGAGAGAGACCCAGTACTTC
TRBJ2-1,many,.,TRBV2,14,CASSATLLANEQFF,TGTGCCAGCAGTGCTACATTACTAGCAAATGAGCAGTTCTTC
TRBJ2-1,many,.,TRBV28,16,CASSAGNFGSYNEQFF,TGTGCCAGCAGTGCTGGAAACTTCGGCTCCTACAATGAGCAGTTCTTC
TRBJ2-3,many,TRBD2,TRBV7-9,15,CASSPPGLAGGTQYF,TGTGCCAGCAGCCCTCCGGGACTAGCGGGAGGTACGCAGTATTTT
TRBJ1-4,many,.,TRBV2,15,CASSEGPLVAGELFF,TGTGCCAGCAGTGAGGGACCGCTCGTAGCTGGAGAACTGTTTTTT
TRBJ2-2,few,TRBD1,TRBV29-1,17,CSVEGPSGTDNTGELFF,TGCAGCGTTGAAGGGCCCTCCGGGACAGATAACACCGGGGAGCTGTTTTTT
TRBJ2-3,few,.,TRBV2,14,CASSQWTSTDTQYF,TGTGCCAGCAGTCAATGGACTAGCACAGATACGCAGTATTTT
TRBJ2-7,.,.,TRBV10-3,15,CAISESGPQSYEQYF,TGTGCCATCAGTGAGTCAGGGCCACAATCCTACGAGCAGTACTTC
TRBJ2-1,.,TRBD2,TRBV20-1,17,CSAPTLAGGLMYNEQFF,TGCAGTGCTCCAACCCTAGCGGGAGGTTTAATGTACAATGAGCAGTTCTTC
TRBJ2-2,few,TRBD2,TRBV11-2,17,CASSLGLSGSISGELFF,TGTGCCAGCAGCTTAGGCCTTAGCGGGAGTATTTCCGGGGAGCTGTTTTTT
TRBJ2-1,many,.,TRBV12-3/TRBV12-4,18,CASTPGVRGRISYNEQFF,TGTGCCAGCACCCCTGGGGTACGTGGACGTATCTCCTACAATGAGCAGTTCTTC
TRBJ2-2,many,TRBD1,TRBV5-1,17,CASSLFTGTGDTGELFF,TGCGCCAGCAGCTTGTTTACAGGGACAGGGGACACCGGGGAGCTGTTTTTT
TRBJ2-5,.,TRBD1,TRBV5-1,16,CASSFSGQGFEKTQYF,TGCGCCAGCAGCTTTTCGGGACAGGGTTTCGAAAAGACCCAGTACTTC
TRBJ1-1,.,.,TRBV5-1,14,CASSLRPWDTEALF,TGCGCCAGCAGCCTACGGCCCTGGGACACTGAAGCTCTCTTT
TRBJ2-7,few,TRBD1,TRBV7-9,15,CASSLGQGNRYEQYF,TGTGCCAGCAGCCTGGGACAGGGCAATCGATACGAGCAGTACTTC